This entry features one TCR beta chain sequence. Antigen: not known. This CDR3 is built from 14 residues. Trimming pared 11 bases from V and 4 bases from J, leaving 17 bases between. This sample is drawn from a study of T cells in Graves' hyperthyroidism and ophthalmopathy. RNA transcripts were the template for amplifying TCR beta CDR3 regions. The HTBI set primed first-round TCR CDR3 RT-PCR. TCRdb reanalysed the multiplex PCR reads using MiXCR and keeps one entry per CDR3 protein. Here the sample spans about 360,000 distinct CDR3 sequences, 13% being singletons. Study observations and caveats: Researchers found most expanded thyroid clonotypes above 0.001 in blood as well.

An absence of ophthalmopathy progression within 18 months meant stable Graves' hyperthyroidism. Patients were aged 18 to 65, had disease duration under 2 months, and had newly diagnosed hyperthyroidism. The authors took PBMCs from 9.5 to 10 ml fresh peripheral blood. The sample taken for sequencing was blood. The TCR sequence derives from a woman aged 18-29 years with Graves' hyperthyroidism. The rearrangement uses TRBV12-3 or TRBV12-4 and TRBJ2-2, with D tentatively TRBD1 (6 bases). The CDR3 region is CAARQAVPTGELFF. DNA for the CDR3: TGTGCCGCGCGACAGGCAGTTCCCACCGGGGAGCTGTTTTTT.